Below are 18 T cell receptor beta chains sequenced from a single sample in a study of spatial heterogeneity in lung cancer. TCRdb analysed the 5' RACE reads with MiXCR anew, one entry per CDR3 protein. The data show tens of thousands of distinct CDR3 sequences, about 9.4% seen once. Time point of the sample: sample taken at primary tumor resection. Material for sequencing was whole RNA from tumor, nontumor lung or frozen PBMC, left unsorted. The sequencing here drew on PBMCs, taken at surgery. The receptors stem from a male donor with early-stage non-small cell lung cancer.

The chain is built from TRBV11-2 and TRBJ2-5, with a tentative D call TRBD2 (5 bases). The germline V gene has CDR1 SGHAT and CDR2 FQNNGV. V dropped 4 bases and J dropped 2 bases, with 14 bases sitting between them. CDR3 length: 15 residues. CDR3 region: CASSSGRHPQETQYF. CDR3 coding DNA: TGTGCCAGCAGCTCGGGAAGACACCCTCAAGAGACCCAGTACTTC.

This clonotype was detected a few times. The chain couples TRBV4-2 to TRBJ2-3; possibly TRBD1 or TRBD2 for D (6 bases each). Germline V gives CDR1 LGHNA, CDR2 YNFKEQ. V lost 1 base and J lost 4, with 9 bases in between. This CDR3 region has 14 residues. CDR3 in DNA: TGTGCCAGCAGCCAAGGGGGGGCCGCAGATACGCAGTATTTT. Translating gives CASSQGGAADTQYF.

This chain links TRBV7-2 with TRBJ2-5, with 7 bases that match TRBD1. This CDR3 has 16 amino acids. Germline CDR1 is SGHTA and CDR2 is FQGNSA. V shed 1 base and J 4 bases; nucleotides not matched to a gene: 9. CDR3 coding DNA: TGTGCCAGCAGCTTAGACCGGGCCAGGGGGATAGAGACCCAGTACTTC. Its translation is CASSLDRARGIETQYF.

This clonotype was counted between two and nine times. The V call is TRBV12-3 or TRBV12-4, the J call TRBJ1-1; D is unresolved. V was shortened by 4 bases and J by 3 bases, with 12 bases between the two germline ends. The CDR3 contains 14 residues. CDR3 sequence (DNA): TGTGCCAGCAGTTCAAACAGTCGATACACTGAAGCTTTCTTT. Translated: CASSSNSRYTEAFF.

The chain links TRBV5-1 to TRBJ1-4, with 7 bases fitting TRBD1. The V gene end was trimmed by 0 bases and the J gene end by 8 bases; junction bases not matched to a gene: 7. Germline CDR1 SGHRS, CDR2 YFSETQ. The CDR3 totals 15 residues. CDR3 in amino acids: CASSLGDRDGEKLFF. DNA of the CDR3: TGCGCCAGCAGCTTGGGCGACAGGGATGGAGAAAAACTGTTTTTT.

J is TRBJ1-1 and V is TRBV3-1; D call uncertain. Deletions cut 4 bases from V and 7 bases from J, with 10 bases between. The CDR3 loop spans 12 amino acids. Per germline, CDR1 LGHDT and CDR2 YNNKEL (reference sequence). The CDR3 protein is CASSRTRGEAFF. The CDR3, as DNA: TGTGCCAGCAGCCGAACGAGAGGTGAAGCTTTCTTT.

At least ten counts were recorded for this clonotype. V gene TRBV2 combines with J gene TRBJ2-3, with 7 bases fitting TRBD2. V shed 8 bases, J shed 7 bases, and the junction held 6 bases outside the gene matches. This CDR3 contains 12 residues. CDR1 SNHLY and CDR2 FYNNEI come from the germline V gene. In DNA, the CDR3 is TGTGCCAGCGGGGGGGGAAGTAATACGCAGTATTTT. Its protein is CASGGGSNTQYF. The whole variable domain, remainder taken from reference TRBV2 and TRBJ2-3, is EPEVTQTPSHQVTQMGQEVILRCVPISNHLYFYWYRQILGQKVEFLVSFYNNEISEKSEIFDDQFSVERPDGSNFTLKIRSTKLEDSAMYFCASGGGSNTQYFGPGTRLTVL.

This clonotype turned up a few times. The chain uses TRBV6-2 or TRBV6-3 and TRBJ2-3; 10 nucleotides line up with TRBD1. This CDR3 region has 16 residues. Trimming removed 6 bases from V and 5 bases from J; junction bases left unmatched: 11. Germline V gene sequence: CDR1 MNHEY, CDR2 SVGEGT. The CDR3 spells CASRTSRDRGRDTQYF. The CDR3 DNA follows: TGTGCCAGCAGAACCAGCCGGGACAGGGGAAGAGATACGCAGTATTTT.

This clonotype was counted at least ten times. The genes are TRBV5-4 and TRBJ1-1; no clear D gene. Deletions cut 2 bases from V and 4 bases from J, with 12 bases between. Germline assignment: CDR1 SGHNT and CDR2 YYREEE (reference sequence). This CDR3 has 14 amino acids. CDR3 residues: CASSLEDRGTEAFF. CDR3 nucleotides: TGTGCCAGCAGCTTAGAAGACCGGGGCACTGAAGCTTTCTTT.

The chain carries TRBV6-6 and TRBJ1-1; D might be TRBD1 (6 bases). Deletions cut 10 bases from V and 4 bases from J, with 10 bases between. In germline, CDR1 is MNHNY, CDR2 SVGAGI (reference sequence). This CDR3 contains 11 residues. DNA for the CDR3: TGTGCCATCGAGGGGGGCACTGAAGCTTTCTTT. Its translation is CAIEGGTEAFF.

The chain is built from TRBV5-1 and TRBJ2-1; D may be TRBD2 (7 bases). Trimming pared 0 bases from V and 7 bases from J, leaving 26 bases between. This CDR3 region has 19 residues. Germline loops: CDR1 SGHRS, CDR2 YFSETQ. The CDR3 sequence: CASSLAAGALAQTKNEQFF. CDR3 nucleotides: TGCGCCAGCAGCTTGGCTGCGGGGGCCCTCGCCCAAACTAAGAATGAGCAGTTCTTC.

This clonotype appeared many times. As DNA, the CDR3 is TGTGCCATCAGTGAGAGGACCAGCTCCTACGAGCAGTACTTC. Its translation: CAISERTSSYEQYF. The chain uses TRBV10-3 and TRBJ2-7; D remains unclear. V was shortened by 2 bases and J by 0 bases, with 8 bases between the two germline ends. The CDR3 loop spans 14 amino acids. The germline V gene encodes CDR1 ENHRY and CDR2 SYGVKD.

Ten or more counts support this clonotype. V and J are TRBV6-2 or TRBV6-3 and TRBJ1-5; 9 nucleotides agree with TRBD1. The V segment lost 5 bases and the J segment 1 base; nucleotides outside the gene matches: 6. From germline, CDR1 is MNHEY and CDR2 SVGEGT. There are 16 residues in the CDR3. DNA for the CDR3: TGTGCCAGCAGTCCGGCCGGACAGGGGAGCAATCAGCCCCAGCATTTT. Its translation: CASSPAGQGSNQPQHF.

This clonotype has a handful of counts. The rearrangement links TRBV28 to TRBJ1-1; TRBD1 is a possible D gene (5 bases). Deletions cut 4 bases from V and 6 bases from J, with 15 bases between. The CDR3 is 14 residues long. CDR1 and CDR2 (germline): MDHEN, SYDVKM. As DNA, the CDR3 is TGTGCCAGCAGTTACCCGGGACGGATCTCTGAAGCTTTCTTT. It yields the protein CASSYPGRISEAFF.

This clonotype was observed many times. The chain has TRBV28 and TRBJ1-1, with 7 bases fitting TRBD1. V lost 3 bases, J lost 3 bases, and 1 base stayed unmatched. Germline V CDR1 and CDR2: MDHEN, SYDVKM. The CDR3 is made up of 13 amino acids. The DNA of the CDR3 is TGTGCCAGCAGTTTGACAGGGTACACTGAAGCTTTCTTT. Its protein product is CASSLTGYTEAFF. Full variable domain (rest looked up from reference TRBV28 and TRBJ1-1): DVKVTQSSRYLVKRTGEKVFLECVQDMDHENMFWYRQDPGLGLRLIYFSYDVKMKEKGDIPEGYSVSREKKERFSLILESASTNQTSMYLCASSLTGYTEAFFGQGTRLTVV.

The chain recombines TRBV5-1 with TRBJ2-3; 10 bases fit TRBD2. V was clipped by 3 bases and J by 2 bases; unmatched bases: 3. CDR3 length equals 15 residues. CDR1 is SGHRS, CDR2 YFSETQ, per germline. This CDR3 is CASSSGTSVTDTQYF. In nucleotides, the CDR3 is TGCGCCAGCAGCTCCGGGACTAGCGTCACAGATACGCAGTATTTT.

Here the CDR3 reads CSAPVSSGQYNEQFF. CDR3 DNA: TGCAGTGCGCCCGTCTCTAGCGGACAATACAATGAGCAGTTCTTC. The chain employs TRBV20-1 and TRBJ2-1; 7 positions agree with TRBD2. V shed 6 bases, J shed 4 bases, and the junction held 12 bases outside the gene matches. The CDR3 has 15 residues. CDR1 and CDR2 from the germline V gene are DFQATT and SNEGSKA (reference sequence).

The chain has TRBV7-9 and TRBJ2-3; TRBD1 might be the D (6 bases). Per germline, CDR1 SEHNR and CDR2 FQNEAQ (reference sequence). Trimming left V 6 bases short and J 3 bases short, with 16 bases between. This CDR3 is 15 amino acids long. CDR3: CASRPYRVLTDTQYF. In DNA, the CDR3 is TGTGCCAGCAGACCATACAGGGTTCTGACAGATACGCAGTATTTT.